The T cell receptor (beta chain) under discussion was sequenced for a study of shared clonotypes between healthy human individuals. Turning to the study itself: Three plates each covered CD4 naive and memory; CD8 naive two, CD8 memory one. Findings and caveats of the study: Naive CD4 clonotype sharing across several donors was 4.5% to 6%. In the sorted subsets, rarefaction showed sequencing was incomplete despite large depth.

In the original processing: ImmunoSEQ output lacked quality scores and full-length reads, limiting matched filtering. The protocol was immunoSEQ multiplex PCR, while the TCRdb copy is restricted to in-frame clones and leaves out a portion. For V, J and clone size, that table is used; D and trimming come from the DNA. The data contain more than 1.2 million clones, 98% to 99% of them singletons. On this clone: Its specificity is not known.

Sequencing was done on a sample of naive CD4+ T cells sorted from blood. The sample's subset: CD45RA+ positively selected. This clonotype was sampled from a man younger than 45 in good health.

The chain's CDR3 is CASSFSTGFNQPQHF. DNA for the CDR3: TGTGCCAGCAGTTTTTCGACAGGGTTCAATCAGCCCCAGCATTTT. The chain links TRBV28 to TRBJ1-5; 7 bases match TRBD1. Germline CDR1 MDHEN, CDR2 SYDVKM. Trimming removed 3 bases from V and 3 bases from J; junction bases left unmatched: 5. The CDR3 totals 15 residues.